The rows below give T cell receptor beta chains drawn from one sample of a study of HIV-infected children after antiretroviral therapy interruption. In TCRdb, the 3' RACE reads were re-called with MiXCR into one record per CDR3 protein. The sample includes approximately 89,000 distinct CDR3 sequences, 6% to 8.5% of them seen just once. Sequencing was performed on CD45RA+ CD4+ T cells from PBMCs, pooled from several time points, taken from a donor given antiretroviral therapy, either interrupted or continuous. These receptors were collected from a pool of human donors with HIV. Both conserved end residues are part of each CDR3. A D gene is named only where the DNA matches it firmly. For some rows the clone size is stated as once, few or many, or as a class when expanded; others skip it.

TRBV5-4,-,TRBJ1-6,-,CASSFYSYNSPLHF,TGTGCCAGCAGCTTTTACTCCTATAATTCACCCCTCCACTTT
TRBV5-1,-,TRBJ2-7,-,CASGTGNYEQYF,TGCGCCAGCGGGACGGGCAACTACGAGCAGTACTTC
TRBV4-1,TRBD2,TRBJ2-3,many,CASSQDLGLAGAASTDTQYF,TGCGCCAGCAGCCAAGATCTGGGACTAGCGGGAGCAGCTAGCACAGATACGCAGTATTTT
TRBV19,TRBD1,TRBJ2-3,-,CASSIGTGSTDTQYF,TGTGCCAGTAGTATCGGGACAGGGAGTACAGATACGCAGTATTTT
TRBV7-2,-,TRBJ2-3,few,CASSLRGGARKYTDTQYF,TGTGCCAGCAGCTTAAGAGGGGGGGCCAGGAAGTATACAGATACGCAGTATTTT
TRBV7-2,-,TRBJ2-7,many,CASKPGPDYEQYF,TGTGCCAGCAAACCGGGACCCGACTACGAGCAGTACTTC
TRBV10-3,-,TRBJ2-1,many,CAIRPEHNEQFF,TGTGCCATCAGGCCAGAACACAATGAGCAGTTCTTC
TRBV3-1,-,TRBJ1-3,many,CASSQPGGGNTIYF,TGTGCCAGCAGCCAGCCGGGAGGCGGAAACACCATATATTTT
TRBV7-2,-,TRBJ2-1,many,CASSLLPPTGLSEQFF,TGTGCCAGCAGCTTGCTACCTCCGACAGGCTTGAGTGAGCAGTTCTTC
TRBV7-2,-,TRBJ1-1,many,CASSAGRGTTEAFF,TGTGCCAGCAGCGCGGGTCGGGGGACCACTGAAGCTTTCTTT
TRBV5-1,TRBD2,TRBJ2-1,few,CASSLRTSGAINEQFF,TGCGCCAGCAGCCTCCGGACTAGCGGGGCGATAAATGAGCAGTTCTTC